This T cell receptor beta chain was retrieved from a study of PD-1 blockade in mismatch repair-deficient tumors (dated by TCRdb to 2016 to 2017). For context, the study as a whole: The trial enrolled roughly 83 consecutive patients with some twelve mismatch repair-deficient cancer types between late 2013 and late 2016, all previously treated and progressing. Tumor-associated T cell clones in the peripheral blood of patients responding to PD-1 blockade were tracked using deep sequencing of TCR CDR3 regions.

General findings and caveats noted by the study authors: Rapid expansion after pembrolizumab followed by contraction, generally before radiologic responses, was shown by tumor-resident clones, which were often undetectable in blood before treatment.

For each enrolled patient, mismatch repair deficiency was established using either polymerase chain reaction or immunohistochemistry. TCR sequencing was performed for a few patients who responded to pembrolizumab therapy. Pembrolizumab PD-1 blockade was prospectively tested in advanced mismatch repair-deficient cancers, regardless of tissue of origin, in the phase II trial. Serial peripheral blood T cell samples were collected before and at multiple times after starting PD-1 blockade. Blood sampling times were expressed in weeks after the first pembrolizumab dose. The library was made by the immunoSEQ multiplex PCR assay. TCRdb re-hosts the immuneACCESS table, in-frame sequences only. Its copies lack some clones; in the studies checked, an unresolved V gene accounts for under half of them, and the cause for the rest is not known. This sample holds about 34,000 clones; less than 90% were observed only once. The ten largest clones add up to more than 3% of the sample.

Taken from the germline V gene, the CDR1 and CDR2 loops are SGHRS and YFSETQ. V and J are truncated by 0 bases and 2 bases respectively, leaving an intervening sequence of 9 bases. The CDR3, from cysteine to phenylalanine, totals 14 residues. Only the CDR3 DNA is retained, 42 bases long and in frame from the first base. Only a few counts were recorded for this clone. No antigen is known for it. Qualities for individual bases were not recorded, and no much larger clone is one base off. Recombination connected TRBV5-1 to TRBJ2-7; a tentative D match to TRBD2 spans 6 bases. This receptor was obtained from an adult with mismatch repair-deficient cancer. The sample here was PBMCs, taken approximately 6 weeks after starting pembrolizumab. The sequence in DNA is TGCGCCAGCAGCTTGGAAGGAGGGACCTACGAGCAGTACTTC. This yields the protein CASSLEGGTYEQYF.